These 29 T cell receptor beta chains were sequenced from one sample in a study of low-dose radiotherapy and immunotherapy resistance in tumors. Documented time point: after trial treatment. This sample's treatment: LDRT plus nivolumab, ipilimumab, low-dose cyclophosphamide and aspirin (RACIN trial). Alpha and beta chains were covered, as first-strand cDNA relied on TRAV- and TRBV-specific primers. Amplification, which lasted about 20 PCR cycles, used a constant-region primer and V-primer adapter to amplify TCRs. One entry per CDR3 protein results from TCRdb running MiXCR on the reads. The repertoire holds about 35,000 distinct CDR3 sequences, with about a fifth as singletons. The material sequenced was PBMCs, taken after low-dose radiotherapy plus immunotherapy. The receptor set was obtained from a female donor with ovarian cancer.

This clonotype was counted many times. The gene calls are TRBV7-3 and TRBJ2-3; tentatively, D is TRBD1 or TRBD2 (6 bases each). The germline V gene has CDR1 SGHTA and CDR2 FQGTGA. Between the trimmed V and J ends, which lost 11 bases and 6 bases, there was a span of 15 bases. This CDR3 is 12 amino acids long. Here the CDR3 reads CAPPGASDTQYF. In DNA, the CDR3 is TGTGCCCCCCCGGGGGCCTCGGATACGCAGTATTTT.

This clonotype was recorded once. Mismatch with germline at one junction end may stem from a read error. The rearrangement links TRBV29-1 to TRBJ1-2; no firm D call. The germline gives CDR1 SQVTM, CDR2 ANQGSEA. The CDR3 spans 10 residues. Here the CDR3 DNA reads TGCAGCGTTGAACAGCCTGGCTACCTCTTC. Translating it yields CSVEQPGYLF.

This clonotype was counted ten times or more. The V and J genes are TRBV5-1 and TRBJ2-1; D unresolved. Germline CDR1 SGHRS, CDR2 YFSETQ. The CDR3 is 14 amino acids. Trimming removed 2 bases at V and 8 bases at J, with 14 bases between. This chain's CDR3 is CASSLTFQADEQFF. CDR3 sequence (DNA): TGCGCCAGCAGCTTAACTTTCCAAGCCGATGAGCAGTTCTTC.

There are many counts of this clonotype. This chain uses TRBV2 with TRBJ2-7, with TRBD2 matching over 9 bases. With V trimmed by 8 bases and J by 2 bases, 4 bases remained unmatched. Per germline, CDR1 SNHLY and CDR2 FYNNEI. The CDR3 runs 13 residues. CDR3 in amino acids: CASLAGGPYEQYF. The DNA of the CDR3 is TGTGCCAGCTTGGCGGGAGGGCCCTACGAGCAGTACTTC.

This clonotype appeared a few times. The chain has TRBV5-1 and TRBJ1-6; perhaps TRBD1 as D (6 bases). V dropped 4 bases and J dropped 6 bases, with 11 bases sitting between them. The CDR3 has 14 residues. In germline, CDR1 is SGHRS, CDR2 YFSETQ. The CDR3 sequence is CASSRGTPNSPLHF. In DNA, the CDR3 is TGCGCCAGCAGCCGCGGGACACCTAATTCACCCCTCCACTTT.

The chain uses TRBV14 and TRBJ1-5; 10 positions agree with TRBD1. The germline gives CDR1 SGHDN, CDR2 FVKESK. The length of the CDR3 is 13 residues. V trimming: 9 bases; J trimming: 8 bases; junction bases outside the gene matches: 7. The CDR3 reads CARLTGGVEPQHF. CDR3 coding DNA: TGTGCCAGGTTGACAGGGGGCGTTGAGCCCCAGCATTTT.

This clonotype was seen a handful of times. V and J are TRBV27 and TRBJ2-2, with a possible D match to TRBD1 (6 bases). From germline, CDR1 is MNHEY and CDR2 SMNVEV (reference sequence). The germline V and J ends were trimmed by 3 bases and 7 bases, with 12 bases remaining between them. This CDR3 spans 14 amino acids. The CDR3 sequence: CASSFGGTVGELFF. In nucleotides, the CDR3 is TGTGCCAGCAGTTTTGGGGGCACCGTCGGGGAGCTGTTTTTT.

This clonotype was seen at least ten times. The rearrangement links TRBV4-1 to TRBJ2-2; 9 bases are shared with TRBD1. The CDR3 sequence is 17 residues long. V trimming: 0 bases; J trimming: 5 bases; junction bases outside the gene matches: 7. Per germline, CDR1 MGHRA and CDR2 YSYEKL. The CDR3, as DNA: TGCGCCAGCAGCCAAGACCCGGGGACAGGGTCGACCGGGGAGCTGTTTTTT. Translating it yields CASSQDPGTGSTGELFF.

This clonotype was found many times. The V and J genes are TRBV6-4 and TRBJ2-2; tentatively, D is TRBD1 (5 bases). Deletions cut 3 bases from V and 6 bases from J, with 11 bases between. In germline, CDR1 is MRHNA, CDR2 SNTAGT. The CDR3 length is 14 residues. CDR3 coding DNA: TGTGCCAGCAGTGAACAGGCTCGATCCGGGGAGCTGTTTTTT. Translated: CASSEQARSGELFF.

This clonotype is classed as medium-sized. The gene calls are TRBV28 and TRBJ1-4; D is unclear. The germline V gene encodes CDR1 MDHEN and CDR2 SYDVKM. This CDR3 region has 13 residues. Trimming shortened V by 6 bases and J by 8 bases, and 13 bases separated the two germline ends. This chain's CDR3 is CASRYPSDEKLFF. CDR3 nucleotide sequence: TGTGCCAGCAGGTACCCATCGGACGAAAAACTGTTTTTT.

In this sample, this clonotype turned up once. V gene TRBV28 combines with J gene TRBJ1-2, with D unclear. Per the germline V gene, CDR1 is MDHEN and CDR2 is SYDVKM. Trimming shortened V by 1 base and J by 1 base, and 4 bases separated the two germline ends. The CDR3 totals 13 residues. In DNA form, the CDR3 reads TGTGCCAGCAGTTTATTCGTTAACTATGGCTACACCTTC. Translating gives CASSLFVNYGYTF.

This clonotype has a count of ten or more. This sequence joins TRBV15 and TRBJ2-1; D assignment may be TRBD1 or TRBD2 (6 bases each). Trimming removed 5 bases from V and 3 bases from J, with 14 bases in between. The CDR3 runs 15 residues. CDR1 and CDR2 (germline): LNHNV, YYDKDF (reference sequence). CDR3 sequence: CATSDAKGGYNEQFF. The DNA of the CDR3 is TGTGCCACCAGCGACGCAAAGGGGGGCTACAATGAGCAGTTCTTC.

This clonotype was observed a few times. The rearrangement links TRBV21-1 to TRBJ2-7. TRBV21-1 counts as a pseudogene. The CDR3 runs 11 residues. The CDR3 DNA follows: TGTGCCAGCAGCCCATCTGGCGAGCAGTACTTC. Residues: CASSPSGEQYF.

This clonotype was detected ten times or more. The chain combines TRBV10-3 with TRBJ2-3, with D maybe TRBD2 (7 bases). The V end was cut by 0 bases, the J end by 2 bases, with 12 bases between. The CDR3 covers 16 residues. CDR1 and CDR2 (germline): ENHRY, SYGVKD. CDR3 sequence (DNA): TGTGCCATCAGTGAGTCGGGGGGGCCCCCCACAGATACGCAGTATTTT. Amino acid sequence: CAISESGGPPTDTQYF.

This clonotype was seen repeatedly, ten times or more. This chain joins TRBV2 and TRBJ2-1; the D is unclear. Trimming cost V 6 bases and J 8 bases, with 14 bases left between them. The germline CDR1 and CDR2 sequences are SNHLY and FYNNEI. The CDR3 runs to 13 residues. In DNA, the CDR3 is TGTGCCAGCAGCCTAAACGGTATCGATGAGCAGTTCTTC. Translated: CASSLNGIDEQFF.

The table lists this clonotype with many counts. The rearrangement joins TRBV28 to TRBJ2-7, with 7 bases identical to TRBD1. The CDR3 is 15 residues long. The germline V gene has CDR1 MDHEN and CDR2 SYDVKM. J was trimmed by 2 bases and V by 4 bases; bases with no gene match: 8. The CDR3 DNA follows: TGTGCCAGCAGTTCCGGGACAGCGACTACCTACGAGCAGTACTTC. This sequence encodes CASSSGTATTYEQYF.

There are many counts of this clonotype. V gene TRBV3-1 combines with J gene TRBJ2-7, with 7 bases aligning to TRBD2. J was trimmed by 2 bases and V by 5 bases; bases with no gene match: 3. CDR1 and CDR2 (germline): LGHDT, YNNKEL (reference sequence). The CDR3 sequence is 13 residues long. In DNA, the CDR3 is TGTGCCAGCAGCGCCGGGACTACCTACGAGCAGTACTTC. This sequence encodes CASSAGTTYEQYF.

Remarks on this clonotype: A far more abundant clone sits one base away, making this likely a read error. This CDR3 is CASSPGGWGEKLFF. CDR3 DNA: TGTGCCAGCAGCCCTGGGGGGTGGGGTGAAAAACTGTTTTTT. The chain is built from TRBV7-4 and TRBJ1-4; D might be TRBD1 (5 bases). This CDR3 contains 14 residues. The V gene's germline CDR1 is SGHVT and CDR2 SQSDAQ. Trimming left V 5 bases short and J 7 bases short, with 14 bases between.

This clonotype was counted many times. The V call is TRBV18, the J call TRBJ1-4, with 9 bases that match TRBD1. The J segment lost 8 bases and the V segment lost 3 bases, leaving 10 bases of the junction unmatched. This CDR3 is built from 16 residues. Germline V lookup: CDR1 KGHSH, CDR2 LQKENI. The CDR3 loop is CASSPLNPGQGEKLFF. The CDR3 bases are TGTGCCAGCTCACCCTTAAATCCGGGACAGGGCGAAAAACTGTTTTTT.

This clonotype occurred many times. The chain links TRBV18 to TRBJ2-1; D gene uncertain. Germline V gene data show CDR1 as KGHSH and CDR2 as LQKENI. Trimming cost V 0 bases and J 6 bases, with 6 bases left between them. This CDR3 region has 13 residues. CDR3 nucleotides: TGTGCCAGCTCACCACCAGCGACCAATGAGCAGTTCTTC. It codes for CASSPPATNEQFF.

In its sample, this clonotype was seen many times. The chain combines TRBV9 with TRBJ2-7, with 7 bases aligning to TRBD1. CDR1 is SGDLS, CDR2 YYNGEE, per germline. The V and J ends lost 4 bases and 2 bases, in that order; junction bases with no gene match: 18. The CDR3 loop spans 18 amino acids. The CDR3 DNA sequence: TGTGCCAGCAGCTCGACAAAATACGCAGGGGGTTCCCCCTACGAGCAGTACTTC. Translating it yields CASSSTKYAGGSPYEQYF.

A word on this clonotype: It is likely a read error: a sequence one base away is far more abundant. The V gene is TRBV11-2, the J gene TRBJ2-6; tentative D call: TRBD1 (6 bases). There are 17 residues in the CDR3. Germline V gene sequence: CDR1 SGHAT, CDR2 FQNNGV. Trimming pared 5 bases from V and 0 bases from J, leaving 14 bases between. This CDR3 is CASSRTAARSGANVLTF. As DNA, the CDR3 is TGTGCCAGCAGCCGGACAGCCGCCCGCTCTGGGGCCAACGTCCTGACTTTC.

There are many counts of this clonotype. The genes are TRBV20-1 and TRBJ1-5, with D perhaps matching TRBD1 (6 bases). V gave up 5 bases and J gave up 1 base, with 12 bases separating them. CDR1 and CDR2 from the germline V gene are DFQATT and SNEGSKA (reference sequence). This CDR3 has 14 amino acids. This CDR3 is CSAGTGGSNQPQHF. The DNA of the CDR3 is TGCAGTGCTGGAACGGGGGGCAGCAATCAGCCCCAGCATTTT.

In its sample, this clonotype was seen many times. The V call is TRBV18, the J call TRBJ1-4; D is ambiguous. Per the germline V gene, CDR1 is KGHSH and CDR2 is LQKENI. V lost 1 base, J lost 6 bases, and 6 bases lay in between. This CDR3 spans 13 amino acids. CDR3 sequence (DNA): TGTGCCAGCTCACCACGCCTTGATGAAAAACTGTTTTTT. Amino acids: CASSPRLDEKLFF. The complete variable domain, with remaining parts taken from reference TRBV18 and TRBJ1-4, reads NAGVMQNPRHLVRRRGQEARLRCSPMKGHSHVYWYRQLPEEGLKFMVYLQKENIIDESGMPKERFSAEFPKEGPSILRIQQVVRGDSAAYFCASSPRLDEKLFFGSGTQLSVL.

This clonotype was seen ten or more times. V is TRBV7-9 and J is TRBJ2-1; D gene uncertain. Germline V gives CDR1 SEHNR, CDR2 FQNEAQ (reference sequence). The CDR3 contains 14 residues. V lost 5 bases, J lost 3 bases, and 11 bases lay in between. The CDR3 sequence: CASSRILDYNEQFF. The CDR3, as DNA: TGTGCCAGCAGCCGAATCTTAGACTACAATGAGCAGTTCTTC.

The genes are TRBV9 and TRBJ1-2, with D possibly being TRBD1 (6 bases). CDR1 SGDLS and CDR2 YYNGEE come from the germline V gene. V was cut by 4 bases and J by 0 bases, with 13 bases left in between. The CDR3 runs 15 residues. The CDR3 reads CASSFSGTSNYGYTF. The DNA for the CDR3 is TGTGCCAGCAGCTTCTCCGGGACATCTAACTATGGCTACACCTTC.

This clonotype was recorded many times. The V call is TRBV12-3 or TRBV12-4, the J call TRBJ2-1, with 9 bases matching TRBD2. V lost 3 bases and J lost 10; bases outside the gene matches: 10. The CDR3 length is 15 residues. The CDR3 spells CASSLGGGASREQFF. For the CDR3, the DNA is TGTGCCAGCAGTTTGGGCGGGGGGGCCTCTAGGGAGCAGTTCTTC.

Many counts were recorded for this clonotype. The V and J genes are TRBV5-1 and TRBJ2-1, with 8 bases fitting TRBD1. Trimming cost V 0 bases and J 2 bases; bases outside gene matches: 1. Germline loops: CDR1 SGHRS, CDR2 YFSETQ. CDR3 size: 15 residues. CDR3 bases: TGCGCCAGCAGCTTGGAACAGGGGGCCTACAATGAGCAGTTCTTC. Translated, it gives CASSLEQGAYNEQFF.

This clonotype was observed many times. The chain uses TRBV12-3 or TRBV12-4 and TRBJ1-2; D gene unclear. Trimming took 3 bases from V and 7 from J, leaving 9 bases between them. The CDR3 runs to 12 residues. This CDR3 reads CASSFEGIGYTF. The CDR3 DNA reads TGTGCCAGCAGTTTCGAGGGAATTGGCTACACCTTC.